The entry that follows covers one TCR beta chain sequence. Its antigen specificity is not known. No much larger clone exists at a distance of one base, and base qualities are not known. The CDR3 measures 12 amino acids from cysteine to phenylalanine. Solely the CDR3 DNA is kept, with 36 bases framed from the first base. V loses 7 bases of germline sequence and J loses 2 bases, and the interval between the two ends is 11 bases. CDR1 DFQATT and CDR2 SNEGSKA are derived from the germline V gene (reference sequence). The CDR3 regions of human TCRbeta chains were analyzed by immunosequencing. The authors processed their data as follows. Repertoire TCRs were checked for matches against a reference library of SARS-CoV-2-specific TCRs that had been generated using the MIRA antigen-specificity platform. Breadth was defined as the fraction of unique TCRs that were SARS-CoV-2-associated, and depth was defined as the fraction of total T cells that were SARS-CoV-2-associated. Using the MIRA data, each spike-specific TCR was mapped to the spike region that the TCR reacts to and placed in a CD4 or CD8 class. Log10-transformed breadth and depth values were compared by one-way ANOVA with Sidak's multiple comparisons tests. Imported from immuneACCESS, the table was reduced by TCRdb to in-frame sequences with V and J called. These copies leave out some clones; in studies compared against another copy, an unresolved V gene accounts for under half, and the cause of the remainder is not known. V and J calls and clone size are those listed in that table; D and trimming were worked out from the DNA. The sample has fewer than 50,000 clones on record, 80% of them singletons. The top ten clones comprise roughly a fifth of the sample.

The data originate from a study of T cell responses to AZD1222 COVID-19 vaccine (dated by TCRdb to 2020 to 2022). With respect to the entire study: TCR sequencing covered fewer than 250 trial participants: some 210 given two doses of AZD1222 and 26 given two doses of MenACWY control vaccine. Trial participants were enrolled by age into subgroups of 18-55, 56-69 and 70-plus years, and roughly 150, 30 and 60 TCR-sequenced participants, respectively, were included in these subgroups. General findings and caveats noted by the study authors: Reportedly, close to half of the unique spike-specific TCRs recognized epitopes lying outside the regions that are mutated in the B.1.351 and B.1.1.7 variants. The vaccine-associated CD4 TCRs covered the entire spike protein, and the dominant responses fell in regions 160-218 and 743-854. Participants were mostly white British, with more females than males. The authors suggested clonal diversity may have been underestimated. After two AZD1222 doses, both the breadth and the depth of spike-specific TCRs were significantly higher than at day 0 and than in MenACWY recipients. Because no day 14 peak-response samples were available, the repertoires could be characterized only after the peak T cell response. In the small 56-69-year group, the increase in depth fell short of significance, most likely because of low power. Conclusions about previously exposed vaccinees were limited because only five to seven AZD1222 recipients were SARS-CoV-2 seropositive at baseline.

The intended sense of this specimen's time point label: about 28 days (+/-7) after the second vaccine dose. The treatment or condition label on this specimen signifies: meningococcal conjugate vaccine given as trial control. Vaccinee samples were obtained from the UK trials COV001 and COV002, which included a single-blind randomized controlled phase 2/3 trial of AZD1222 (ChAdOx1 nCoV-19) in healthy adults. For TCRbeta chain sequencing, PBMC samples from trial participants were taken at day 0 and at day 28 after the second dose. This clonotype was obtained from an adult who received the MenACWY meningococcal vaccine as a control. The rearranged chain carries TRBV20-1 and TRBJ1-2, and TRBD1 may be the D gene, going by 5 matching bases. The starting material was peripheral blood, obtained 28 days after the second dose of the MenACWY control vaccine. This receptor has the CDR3 CSVTDRNYGYTF. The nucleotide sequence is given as TGCAGTGTTACTGACAGAAACTATGGCTACACCTTC.